These 19 T cell receptor beta chains share one sample of origin, sequenced in a study of beta chain features in type 1 diabetes. Of the isolated RNA, all was reverse transcribed, and so the sequenced material was expressed TCRB transcripts. Clones were sequenced by immunoSEQ multiplex PCR, and TCRdb holds only the in-frame ones, with some missing. The data show almost 350,000 clones, less than 10% seen once. The sample consisted of central memory CD4+ T cells from blood. The receptors originated from a woman younger than 30 in good health.

This clone occurred many times. The chain joins TRBV5-5 to TRBJ1-2, with TRBD1 matching 7 bases. J gave up 3 bases and V 4 bases, and 6 bases lay outside the gene matches. Germline CDR1 and CDR2: SGHKS and YYEKEE (reference sequence). CDR3 length equals 14 residues. CDR3 sequence reads: CASSGWTGDYGYTF. Here the CDR3 DNA reads TGTGCCAGCAGCGGATGGACAGGAGACTATGGCTACACCTTC.

The rearrangement joins TRBV10-3 to TRBJ2-7; a possible D gene is TRBD1 (6 bases). The CDR3 loop spans 12 amino acids. The germline gives CDR1 ENHRY, CDR2 SYGVKD. V lost 7 bases and J lost 2, with 9 bases in between. The CDR3 loop is CAITDSPYEQYF. Here the CDR3 DNA reads TGTGCCATCACGGACAGTCCCTACGAGCAGTACTTC.

This clone has only a few counts. The rearrangement joins TRBV10-3 to TRBJ2-1; D unresolved. The CDR3 is 14 residues long. Germline CDR1 ENHRY, CDR2 SYGVKD. V lost 4 bases to trimming and J lost 2 bases, with 9 bases between them. This CDR3 is CAISGQSTYNEQFF. CDR3 DNA: TGTGCCATCAGTGGGCAAAGCACCTACAATGAGCAGTTCTTC.

This clone was found a few times. The chain couples TRBV4-3 to TRBJ2-1, with D tentatively TRBD2 (6 bases). The V and J ends lost 0 bases and 9 bases respectively, with 18 bases between them. CDR3 length: 16 amino acids. CDR1 is LGHNA, CDR2 YSLEER, per germline. Here the CDR3 reads CASSQDQSPGGGEQFF. The CDR3 DNA reads as TGCGCCAGCAGCCAAGATCAGAGCCCCGGGGGAGGTGAGCAGTTCTTC.

About this clone: Just one base apart from a much larger clone, this may be a read error. The J gene is TRBJ1-1, the V gene TRBV5-1, with D tentatively TRBD1 (5 bases). Germline V lookup: CDR1 SGHRS, CDR2 YFSETQ. The CDR3 is made up of 11 amino acids. In DNA, the CDR3 is TGTGCCAGCAGCTTGGACATTGAAGCTTTCTTT. Translating gives CASSLDIEAFF.

This chain connects TRBV7-2 to TRBJ1-2; D not resolved. Per the germline V gene, CDR1 is SGHTA and CDR2 is FQGNSA. This CDR3 contains 13 residues. The germline V and J ends were trimmed by 3 bases and 3 bases, with 8 bases remaining between them. CDR3 in amino acids: CASSLVTDYGYTF. CDR3 nucleotide sequence: TGTGCCAGCAGCTTGGTGACGGACTATGGCTACACCTTC.

There are many counts of this clone. The rearrangement links TRBV29-1 to TRBJ2-7; D call uncertain. Trimming removed 7 bases at V and 3 bases at J, with 13 bases between. Germline lookup yields CDR1 SQVTM and CDR2 ANQGSEA. The CDR3 loop spans 12 amino acids. The CDR3 nucleotides are TGCAGCGGTCTTGGATCCGGCTACGAGCAGTACTTC. Translated: CSGLGSGYEQYF.

The rearrangement uses TRBV6-5 and TRBJ2-7; D is unclear. Germline assignment: CDR1 MNHEY and CDR2 SVGAGI. Trimming pared 5 bases from V and 3 bases from J, leaving 5 bases between. The CDR3 has 11 amino acids. Here the CDR3 DNA reads TGTGCCAGCAGTAAGAACTACGAGCAGTACTTC. It is translated as CASSKNYEQYF.

The chain combines TRBV18 with TRBJ2-1, with D tentatively TRBD1 (5 bases). Trimming removed 5 bases at V and 0 bases at J, with 11 bases between. The CDR3 sequence is 15 residues long. The V gene's germline CDR1 is KGHSH and CDR2 LQKENI. The CDR3 bases are TGTGCCAGCTCAATCGGGCAGGGCTCCTACAATGAGCAGTTCTTC. The encoded protein is CASSIGQGSYNEQFF.

This clone was recorded a few times. Other nucleotide sequences from this sample produce the same CDR3. V gene TRBV6-5 combines with J gene TRBJ2-7; the match to TRBD1 covers 10 bases. J was trimmed by 3 bases and V by 0 bases; bases with no gene match: 2. The CDR3 has 15 amino acids. From germline, CDR1 is MNHEY and CDR2 SVGAGI. CDR3 sequence: CASSYSTGGGYEQYF. The DNA for the CDR3 is TGTGCCAGCAGTTACTCGACAGGGGGCGGCTACGAGCAGTACTTC.

Regarding this clone: Other DNA variants within this sample encode the same CDR3. The V call is TRBV9, the J call TRBJ2-5; 10 nucleotides align to TRBD2. This CDR3 has 15 amino acids. After removal of 2 bases from V and 5 bases from J, the junction contained 6 bases not matched to a gene. The germline V gene has CDR1 SGDLS and CDR2 YYNGEE. Written as DNA, the CDR3 is TGTGCCAGCAGCGTGGGGGCTAGCGGGAGTGAGACCCAGTACTTC. Its protein product is CASSVGASGSETQYF. Full variable domain (rest looked up from reference TRBV9 and TRBJ2-5): DSGVTQTPKHLITATGQRVTLRCSPRSGDLSVYWYQQSLDQGLQFLIQYYNGEERAKGNILERFSAQQFPDLHSELNLSSLELGDSALYFCASSVGASGSETQYFGPGTRLLVL.

The V call is TRBV5-1, the J call TRBJ2-7; D is perhaps TRBD1 (7 bases). Germline CDR1 SGHRS, CDR2 YFSETQ. CDR3 length: 14 amino acids. The V and J ends lost 7 bases and 2 bases respectively, with 16 bases between them. The CDR3 DNA reads TGCGCCAGCGCCCCACCAGGGGGGACCTACGAGCAGTACTTC. Its protein product is CASAPPGGTYEQYF.

The genes are TRBV9 and TRBJ1-4, with a weak D call TRBD1 (6 bases). The V end was cut by 3 bases, the J end by 6 bases, with 15 bases between. The CDR3 covers 15 residues. Germline V CDR1 and CDR2: SGDLS, YYNGEE. CDR3 bases: TGTGCCAGCAGCGCGCAGGGGCGGGTAGATGAAAAACTGTTTTTT. It translates to CASSAQGRVDEKLFF.

The chain recombines TRBV19 with TRBJ1-5, with 7 nucleotides matching TRBD1. Germline V gene sequence: CDR1 LNHDA, CDR2 SQIVND (reference sequence). V was clipped by 5 bases and J by 2 bases; unmatched bases: 3. The CDR3 is 14 amino acids. CDR3 DNA: TGTGCCAGTAGTTCGGGACAGCGCAATCAGCCCCAGCATTTT. Translating it yields CASSSGQRNQPQHF.

This clone has only a few counts. V usage is TRBV18 and J usage is TRBJ1-2; D not certain. Germline-derived CDR1 and CDR2 are KGHSH and LQKENI. The V end lost 6 bases, the J end lost 4 bases, and 18 bases lay between the germline ends. The CDR3 contains 15 residues. The CDR3 DNA follows: TGTGCCAGCTCCCCTCCCGGGGTAGGTGGCTATGGCTACACCTTC. The encoded protein is CASSPPGVGGYGYTF. Using reference TRBV18 and TRBJ1-2 for the parts outside the CDR3, the full variable domain is NAGVMQNPRHLVRRRGQEARLRCSPMKGHSHVYWYRQLPEEGLKFMVYLQKENIIDESGMPKERFSAEFPKEGPSILRIQQVVRGDSAAYFCASSPPGVGGYGYTFGSGTRLTVV.

The J gene is TRBJ2-1, the V gene TRBV5-1; 9 bases are shared with TRBD2. The germline CDR1 and CDR2 sequences are SGHRS and YFSETQ. The V and J ends lost 4 bases and 7 bases, in that order; junction bases with no gene match: 9. The CDR3 covers 15 residues. As DNA, the CDR3 is TGCGCCAGCAGCCAACTAGCGGGCAGCCAGAATGAGCAGTTCTTC. As protein: CASSQLAGSQNEQFF. The variable domain in full, completed from reference TRBV5-1 and TRBJ2-1, reads KAGVTQTPRYLIKTRGQQVTLSCSPISGHRSVSWYQQTPGQGLQFLFEYFSETQRNKGNFPGRFSGRQFSNSRSEMNVSTLELGDSALYLCASSQLAGSQNEQFFGPGTRLTVL.

This clone was counted a few times. The chain joins TRBV7-3 to TRBJ2-1, with TRBD2 identical over 10 bases. The germline V gene has CDR1 SGHTA and CDR2 FQGTGA. V was clipped by 2 bases and J by 2 bases; unmatched bases: 3. The CDR3 length is 16 residues. For the CDR3, the DNA is TGTGCCAGCAGCTTACTCAGCGGGAGGGCCTACAATGAGCAGTTCTTC. It is translated as CASSLLSGRAYNEQFF. Full variable domain (outside the CDR3, taken from reference TRBV7-3 and TRBJ2-1): GAGVSQTPSNKVTEKGKYVELRCDPISGHTALYWYRQSLGQGPEFLIYFQGTGAADDSGLPNDRFFAVRPEGSVSTLKIQRTERGDSAVYLCASSLLSGRAYNEQFFGPGTRLTVL.

J is TRBJ2-7 and V is TRBV10-2; D unclear. CDR1 is WSHSY, CDR2 SAAADI, per germline. This CDR3 contains 14 residues. Trimming shortened V by 4 bases and J by 1 base, and 11 bases separated the two germline ends. The CDR3 protein is CASSGSPNSYEQYF. CDR3 sequence (DNA): TGCGCCAGCAGTGGCTCTCCGAATTCCTACGAGCAGTACTTC.

V gene TRBV4-3 combines with J gene TRBJ2-1, with TRBD2 identical over 7 bases. The CDR3 runs to 14 residues. Germline trimming cut 1 base from V and 6 bases from J; bases unmatched to any gene: 3. In germline, CDR1 is LGHNA, CDR2 YSLEER. The CDR3 loop is CASSQVGGSNEQFF. CDR3 nucleotides: TGCGCCAGCAGCCAAGTTGGCGGGAGCAATGAGCAGTTCTTC.